A selection of T cell receptor beta chains follows, all from one sample in a study of molecular identifiers for immune sequencing clone quantification. TCRdb re-derived calls from the PCR reads in MiXCR, one entry per CDR3 protein. The repertoire holds about 640,000 distinct CDR3 sequences, with less than 20% as singletons. The sequenced sample was naive CD8+ T cells from blood, with Jurkat cell RNA spiked in. Receptors were obtained from a human donor in good health. Some libraries in this study had Jurkat cell RNA spiked in. CDR3s include the opening cysteine and the closing phenylalanine or tryptophan. The D gene is left open where the match is weak. Rows may omit the clone size; those that give it use once, few, many or a size class.

d_gene	v_gene	j_gene	abundance	CDR3nt	CDR3aa
TRBD1	TRBV7-6	TRBJ1-1	.	TGTGCCAGCAGCTCCGGGACAGGGTACAGTGAAGCTTTCTTT	CASSSGTGYSEAFF
.	TRBV12-3/TRBV12-4	TRBJ2-5	many	TGTGCCAGCAGCTACAGCCTTCGGTACCAAGAGACCCAGTACTTC	CASSYSLRYQETQYF
.	TRBV18	TRBJ2-3	many	TGTGCCAGCTCACCGGCGATCACAGATACGCAGTATTTT	CASSPAITDTQYF
TRBD1	TRBV19	TRBJ2-4	many	TGTGCCACCCGGGACAGGGCCCTCCAAAACATTCAGTACTTC	CATRDRALQNIQYF
.	TRBV5-6	TRBJ1-3	.	TGTGCCAGCAGCTTGGCCGAAGTGAGTTACTCTGGAAACACCATATATTTT	CASSLAEVSYSGNTIYF
TRBD1	TRBV19	TRBJ2-7	.	TGTGCCAGTAGTCCCGGGACAGCCTCCTACGAGCAGTGCTTC	CASSPGTASYEQCF
.	TRBV3-1	TRBJ2-7	many	TGTGCCAGCGGCCCGGGGGTCTACGAGCAGTACTTC	CASGPGVYEQYF
TRBD2	TRBV7-6	TRBJ2-7	many	TGTGCCAGCAGCCATAGCGGGAGTGTATACGAGCAGTACTTC	CASSHSGSVYEQYF
.	TRBV6-5	TRBJ2-5	many	TGTGCCAGCAGTTGGGACGGGACAGAGACCCAGTACTTC	CASSWDGTETQYF
TRBD2	TRBV4-3	TRBJ2-1	.	TGCGCCAGCAGCCAATTAGCGGGAGGCCTCAATGTGCAGTTCTTC	CASSQLAGGLNVQFF